This entry describes one T cell receptor beta chain. What it binds is unknown. These data come from a study of cytomegalovirus exposure and HLA in healthy donors. General observations from the study: Rarity characterized most TCR sequences, yet some public TCRs appeared in many donors. One later analysis reportedly identified an Asian-associated ancestry cluster that showed fewer N-insertions than the approximately 700-donor mean.

Amplification used 60 Vbeta primers and 13 Jbeta primers. The protocol was immunoSEQ multiplex PCR, while the TCRdb copy is restricted to in-frame clones and leaves out a portion. The data contain 160,000 or so clones, 65% to 85% of them singletons. Germline V lookup: CDR1 LNHDA, CDR2 SQIVND (reference sequence). Trimming left V 7 bases short and J 4 bases short, with 13 bases between. The CDR3 is 14 amino acids. The gene calls are TRBV19 and TRBJ2-2; D may be TRBD1 (6 bases). This clonotype originated in a man aged 55 to 70 in good health and CMV-seronegative. The sample taken for sequencing was PBMCs. CDR3 sequence reads: CASTWTDLTGELFF. The CDR3 region has the DNA TGTGCCAGTACGTGGACAGACCTCACCGGGGAGCTGTTTTTT. The entire variable domain, with the rest obtained from reference TRBV19 and TRBJ2-2, is as follows: DGGITQSPKYLFRKEGQNVTLSCEQNLNHDAMYWYRQDPGQGLRLIYYSQIVNDFQKGDIAEGYSVSREKKESFPLTVTSAQKNPTAFYLCASTWTDLTGELFFGEGSRLTVL.